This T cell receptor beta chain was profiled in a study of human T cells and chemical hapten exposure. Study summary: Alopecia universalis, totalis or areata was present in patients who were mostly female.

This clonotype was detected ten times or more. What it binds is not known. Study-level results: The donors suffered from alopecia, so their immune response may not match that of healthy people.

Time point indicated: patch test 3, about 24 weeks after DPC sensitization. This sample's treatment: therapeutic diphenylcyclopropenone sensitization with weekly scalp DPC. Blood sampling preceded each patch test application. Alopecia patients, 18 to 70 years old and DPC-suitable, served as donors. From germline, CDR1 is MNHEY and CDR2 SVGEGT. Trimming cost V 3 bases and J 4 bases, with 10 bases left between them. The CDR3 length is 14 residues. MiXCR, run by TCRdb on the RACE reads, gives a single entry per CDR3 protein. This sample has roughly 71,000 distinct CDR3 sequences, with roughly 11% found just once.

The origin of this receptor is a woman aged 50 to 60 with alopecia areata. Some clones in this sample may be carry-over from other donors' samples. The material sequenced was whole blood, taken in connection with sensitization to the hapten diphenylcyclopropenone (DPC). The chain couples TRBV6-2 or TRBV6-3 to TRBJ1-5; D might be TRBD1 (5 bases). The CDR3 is CASSYSQANQPQHF. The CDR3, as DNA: TGTGCCAGCAGTTATTCACAGGCGAATCAGCCCCAGCATTTT.